This T cell receptor beta chain comes out of a study of blood T cells in healthy people across ages. The V and J ends lost 5 bases and 9 bases, in that order; junction bases with no gene match: 4. The CDR3 runs 12 residues. The germline CDR1 and CDR2 sequences are MNHEY and SMNVEV (reference sequence). This clonotype turned up a few times. Combining a sample-barcoded 5' primer with a J-beta primer mix, a second PCR ran for roughly 7 to 11 cycles. TCRdb re-called the 5' RACE reads through MiXCR, storing one row per CDR3 protein. Here the sample spans fewer than 900,000 distinct CDR3 sequences, roughly two fifths being singletons.

Sequences were obtained from blood. This TCR came from a woman aged 55 to 70 in good health. This chain links TRBV27 with TRBJ2-1; 7 bases align to TRBD1. CDR3 DNA sequence: TGTGCCAGCAGTAAGCCAGGGGGTGAGCAGTTCTTC. Protein product: CASSKPGGEQFF.